This T cell receptor beta chain was sequenced during a study of blood T cell repertoires in COVID-19. About the research overall: The United States, Italy and Spain were the sources of the acute and convalescent COVID-19 samples. T cells, B-cell-depleted T cells, or PBMCs provided the cDNA or gDNA that served as material.

The length of the CDR3 is 16 residues. CDR1 and CDR2 from the germline V gene are LGHNA and YSLEER. Germline trimming cut 3 bases from V and 1 base from J; bases unmatched to any gene: 5. As handled by the study authors: Amplification of reference gene primers was used by the study to estimate nucleated cell counts. Method: immunoSEQ multiplex PCR; TCRdb's copy keeps in-frame clones and lacks some. V and J calls plus clone size are reproduced from that table; the DNA served to infer D and trimming. This table has about 230,000 clones, 84% appearing once. Sequencing was done on a sample of peripheral blood. This sequence was found in a woman between 40 and 50 years old who had recovered from COVID-19. V is TRBV4-3 and J is TRBJ1-5, with 8 bases matching TRBD1. This CDR3 reads CASSQGQVGSNQPQHF. The CDR3 nucleotides read TGCGCCAGCAGCCAGGGACAGGTCGGGAGCAATCAGCCCCAGCATTTT.